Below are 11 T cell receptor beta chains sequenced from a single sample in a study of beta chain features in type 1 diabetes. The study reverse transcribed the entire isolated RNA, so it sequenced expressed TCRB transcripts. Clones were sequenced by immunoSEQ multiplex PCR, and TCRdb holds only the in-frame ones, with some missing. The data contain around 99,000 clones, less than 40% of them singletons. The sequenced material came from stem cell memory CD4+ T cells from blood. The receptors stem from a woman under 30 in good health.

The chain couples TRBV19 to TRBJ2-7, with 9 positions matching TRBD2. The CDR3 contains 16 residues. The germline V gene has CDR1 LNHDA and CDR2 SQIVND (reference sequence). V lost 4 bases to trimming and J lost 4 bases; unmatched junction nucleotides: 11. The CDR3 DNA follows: TGTGCCAGTAGTAGGATTGGAGCTAGCGGGGCGTACGAGCAGTACTTC. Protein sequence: CASSRIGASGAYEQYF.

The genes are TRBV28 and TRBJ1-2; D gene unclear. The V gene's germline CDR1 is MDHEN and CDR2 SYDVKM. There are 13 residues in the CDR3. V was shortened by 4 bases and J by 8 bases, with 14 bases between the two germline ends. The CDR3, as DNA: TGTGCCAGCAGTTCCGACATTCCTGACGGCTACACCTTC. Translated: CASSSDIPDGYTF.

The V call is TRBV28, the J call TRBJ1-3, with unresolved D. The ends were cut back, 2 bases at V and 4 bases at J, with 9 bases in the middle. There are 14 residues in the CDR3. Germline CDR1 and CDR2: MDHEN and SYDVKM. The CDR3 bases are TGTGCCAGCAGTTTAGTCCCAATCGGAAACACCATATATTTT. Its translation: CASSLVPIGNTIYF. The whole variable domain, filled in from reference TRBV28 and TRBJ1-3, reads DVKVTQSSRYLVKRTGEKVFLECVQDMDHENMFWYRQDPGLGLRLIYFSYDVKMKEKGDIPEGYSVSREKKERFSLILESASTNQTSMYLCASSLVPIGNTIYFGEGSWLTVV.

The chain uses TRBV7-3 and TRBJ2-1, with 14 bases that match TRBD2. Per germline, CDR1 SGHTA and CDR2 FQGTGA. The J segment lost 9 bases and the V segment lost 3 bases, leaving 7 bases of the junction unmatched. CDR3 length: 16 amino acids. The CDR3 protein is CASSFRLAGGSGEQFF. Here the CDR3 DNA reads TGTGCCAGCAGCTTCCGACTAGCGGGAGGGAGCGGTGAGCAGTTCTTC. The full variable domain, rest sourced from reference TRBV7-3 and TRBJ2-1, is GAGVSQTPSNKVTEKGKYVELRCDPISGHTALYWYRQSLGQGPEFLIYFQGTGAADDSGLPNDRFFAVRPEGSVSTLKIQRTERGDSAVYLCASSFRLAGGSGEQFFGPGTRLTVL.

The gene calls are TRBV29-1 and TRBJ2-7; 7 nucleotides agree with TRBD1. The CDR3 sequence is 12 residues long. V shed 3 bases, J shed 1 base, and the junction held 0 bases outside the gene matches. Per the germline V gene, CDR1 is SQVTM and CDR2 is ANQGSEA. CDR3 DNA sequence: TGCAGCGTTGAGGGACAGTCCTACGAGCAGTACTTC. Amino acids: CSVEGQSYEQYF.

CDR3 loop: CASSLVVGAQHF. Here the CDR3 DNA reads TGTGCCAGCAGCTTAGTCGTCGGGGCCCAGCATTTT. The rearrangement uses TRBV7-3 and TRBJ1-5, with D unresolved. The CDR3 runs 12 residues. V was trimmed by 2 bases and J by 11 bases, leaving 10 bases between them. Germline values: CDR1 SGHTA, CDR2 FQGTGA.

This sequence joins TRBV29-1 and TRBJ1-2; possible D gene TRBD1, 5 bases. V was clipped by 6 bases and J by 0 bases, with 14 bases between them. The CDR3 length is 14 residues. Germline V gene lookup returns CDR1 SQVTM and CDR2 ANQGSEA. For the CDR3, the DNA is TGCAGCGTGGGGCGTCGACCTCCTAACTATGGCTACACCTTC. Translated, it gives CSVGRRPPNYGYTF.

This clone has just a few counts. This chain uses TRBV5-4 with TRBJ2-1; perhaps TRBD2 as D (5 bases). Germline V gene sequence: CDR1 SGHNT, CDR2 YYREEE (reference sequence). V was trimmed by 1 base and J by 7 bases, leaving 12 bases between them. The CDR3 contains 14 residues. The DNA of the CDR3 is TGTGCCAGCAGCTTGTGGGGAGTCCTTAATGAGCAGTTCTTC. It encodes CASSLWGVLNEQFF.

Here the CDR3 reads CASSPGFGGNTIYF. In nucleotides, the CDR3 is TGTGCCAGCTCACCAGGTTTCGGTGGAAACACCATATATTTT. The chain carries TRBV18 and TRBJ1-3; no clear D. Germline V gene data show CDR1 as KGHSH and CDR2 as LQKENI. This CDR3 has 14 residues. Trimming cost V 2 bases and J 3 bases, with 8 bases left between them.

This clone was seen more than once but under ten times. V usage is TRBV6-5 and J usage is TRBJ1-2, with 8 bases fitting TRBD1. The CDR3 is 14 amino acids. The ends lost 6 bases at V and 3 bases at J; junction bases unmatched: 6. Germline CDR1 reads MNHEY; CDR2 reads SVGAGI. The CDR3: CASRVTGGDYGYTF. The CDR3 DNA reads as TGTGCCAGCAGAGTTACAGGGGGGGACTATGGCTACACCTTC.

The CDR3 reads CAWSPLALTYEQYF. In nucleotides, the CDR3 is TGTGCCTGGAGTCCACTAGCGCTTACCTACGAGCAGTACTTC. This chain connects TRBV30 to TRBJ2-7; TRBD2 matches 7 bases. This CDR3 is 14 amino acids long. Per germline, CDR1 GTSNPN and CDR2 SVGIG (reference sequence). The trim removed 2 bases at V and 2 bases at J, leaving 6 bases unmatched.